This paragraph reports one T cell receptor (beta chain). The target antigen is unknown. CDR1 SNHLY and CDR2 FYNNEI come from the germline V gene. CDR3 length: 15 amino acids. Trimming cost V 7 bases and J 0 bases, with 13 bases left between them. This specimen belongs to a study of cytomegalovirus exposure and HLA in healthy donors. The PCR employed 60 Vbeta primers together with 13 Jbeta primers. Produced via immunoSEQ multiplex PCR; TCRdb's table is partial and in-frame only. Of 150,000 to 200,000 clones in the sample, roughly 83% were seen once. General study results and limits: Through in vitro validation, three CMV-associated chains were shown to be specific for CMV antigens. Productive rates of about 90% or about 30% were seen for most TCR beta V segments in an earlier analysis. As a later analysis revealed, most CMV-associated TCR beta chains appeared HLA-restricted.

This receptor was obtained from a woman aged 18-29 years in good health and CMV-seronegative. Sequenced sample: PBMCs. The chain employs TRBV2 and TRBJ1-5; D is perhaps TRBD1 (5 bases). CDR3 DNA: TGTGCCAGCACCGCGGGACGGTATAGCAATCAGCCCCAGCATTTT. Translation: CASTAGRYSNQPQHF.